This T cell receptor beta chain derives from a study of Ad26.COV2.S vaccination and SARS-CoV-2 variants (dated by TCRdb to about 2021). Background for the entire study: Donors in the vaccine arm were drawn from COV1001, a multicentre, randomized, double-blind, placebo-controlled phase I-IIa trial testing Ad26.COV2.S in healthy adults. Ad26.COV2.S was given intramuscularly at 5x10^10 or 1x10^11 viral particles, as a single shot or as two shots 56 days apart. TCRbeta repertoire sequencing was used to assess the specificity and breadth of SARS-CoV-2-reactive T cell receptors after Ad26.COV2.S vaccination. The TCR-sequenced set comprised approximately 30 samples: some 20 Ad26.COV2.S vaccine recipients, 5 placebo recipients and 8 SARS-CoV-2 convalescent individuals. Trial participants were randomized into five groups of five: low-dose or high-dose Ad26.COV2.S given once or twice, or placebo on both occasions. Blinding of investigators to trial group allocation was maintained during experiments and outcome assessment.

Taken with the paper, the label for treatment or condition translates to: around 19 received Ad26.COV2.S at low or high dose, single or two shots; roughly five received placebo; per-sample allocation not given. Repertoires of vaccine and placebo recipients were sequenced from samples collected on day 63 after the first injection. Cohort 1b enrolled some 25 adults aged 18-55 years at a single site in Boston, USA, between 29 July and 7 August 2020. Ad26.COV2.S was a replication-incompetent adenovirus type 26 vector that expressed a prefusion-stabilized SARS-CoV-2 spike protein derived from the original Wuhan strain. Study-level results and caveats: After vaccination, spike-specific CD8+ and CD4+ T cell responses were reported to show substantial breadth. According to the authors, total T cell responses may have been underestimated by the TCR breadth and depth analyses. Comparable non-spike TCR breadth was observed between vaccine and placebo recipients, consistent with only spike being contained in the vaccine. The study was not powered for comparison of responses between vaccine doses or regimens. Compared with placebo recipients, Ad26.COV2.S recipients showed higher spike-specific TCR breadth (P = 0.0014).

The immunoSEQ Assay was the method used to sequence TCRbeta CDR3 regions. After extraction, genomic DNA underwent amplification by bias-controlled multiplex PCR, followed by high-throughput sequencing. In the source study's methods: To quantify the absolute abundance of every unique TCRbeta CDR3 region, sequences were collapsed and filtered. T cell fraction was estimated by normalizing TCRbeta template counts to usable DNA, with usable DNA measured through amplification of reference genes found in all nucleated cells. Repertoire TCRs were annotated as SARS-CoV-2-specific when V gene, CDR3 amino acid sequence and J gene were exactly matched to a known reactive TCR set. The reference SARS-CoV-2 TCR set was obtained from MIRA and was filtered for enrichment in COVID-19-positive ImmuneCODE repertoires, whereby public or cross-reactive TCRs were removed. Based on the MIRA antigens, annotated TCRs were further analysed at the level of specific ORF or position within ORF. Breadth was defined as annotated unique rearrangements over total unique productive rearrangements; depth was the summed frequency of those rearrangements. Group comparisons of TCR breadth used two-sided Wilcoxon rank-sum tests. Entries here come from immuneACCESS through TCRdb and include only in-frame sequences with V and J called. Some clones fail to appear in such tables; in the studies checked, an unresolved V gene covers under half of the shortfall, and the cause of the remainder is unknown. From that table come the V and J calls and clone size; the DNA was used to work out D and trimming. This sample gives a few hundred thousand clones in total; around nine tenths of them show up just once. Around 3.5% of the sample comes from the top ten.

V ends up 2 bases short and J 16 bases short, with an unmatched junction base count of 19. CDR1 SGHTA and CDR2 FQGNSA were looked up in the germline V gene. The cysteine opens and the phenylalanine closes a CDR3 of 18 amino acids. The DNA shown is the 54-base CDR3, in frame from base 1. This clone was seen a single time. Its specific antigen is unknown. No much larger clone exists at a distance of one base, and base qualities are not known. The sample here was peripheral blood, taken in a trial of Ad26.COV2.S vaccine versus placebo. This chain joins TRBV7-2 to TRBJ2-1, with TRBD2 matching 14 junction bases. The TCR originated in a person aged 18-60 years who received the Ad26.COV2.S COVID-19 vaccine or a placebo. For the CDR3, the sequence is CASSLPRTSGGPFHPGFF. Here is the DNA: TGTGCCAGCAGCTTACCAAGGACTAGCGGGGGGCCATTCCACCCTGGTTTCTTC. The variable domain in full, with residues beyond the CDR3 obtained from the reference TRBV7-2 and TRBJ2-1 genes, is GAGVSQSPSNKVTEKGKDVELRCDPISGHTALYWYRQSLGQGLEFLIYFQGNSAPDKSGLPSDRFSAERTGGSVSTLTIQRTQQEDSAVYLCASSLPRTSGGPFHPGFFGPGTRLTVL.